This T cell receptor beta chain emerged from a study of beta chain features in type 1 diabetes. Expressed TCRB transcripts were sequenced because the isolated RNA had all been reverse transcribed beforehand. Libraries were prepared by immunoSEQ multiplex PCR; TCRdb keeps only in-frame clonotypes and omits some of them. The repertoire holds 450,000 to 600,000 clones, with around 30% as singletons. CDR1 SGHTA and CDR2 FQGNSA come from the germline V gene. This CDR3 region has 15 residues. V trimming: 5 bases; J trimming: 4 bases; junction bases outside the gene matches: 3. The chain combines TRBV7-2 with TRBJ2-1, with 12 nucleotides matching TRBD2. Sequenced input: naive CD4+ T cells from blood. This receptor was obtained from a man aged 18 to 29 in good health. CDR3 bases: TGTGCCAGCAGCGCGACTAGCGGGAGATACAATGAGCAGTTCTTC. Translated: CASSATSGRYNEQFF.